A selection of T cell receptor beta chains follows, all from one sample in a study of blood T cells in healthy people across ages. Each CDR3 protein is one row after TCRdb ran MiXCR on the 5' RACE reads. Among under 1,100,000 distinct CDR3 sequences, almost 25% were seen once, and the ten largest hold about 0.8%. The same data also contributed to another study, on T cells of mothers and their children.

Sequencing was performed on blood. Receptors originate from a girl aged 2-15 years in good health. Each CDR3 is given with its conserved first and last residue. Fields, in order: J gene, V gene, D gene, clone size, CDR3 length, CDR3 DNA, CDR3 protein. The D gene is left open where the match is weak. Rows may omit the clone size; those that give it use once, few, many or a size class.

J gene: TRBJ1-2; V gene: TRBV2; D gene: NA; clone size: NA; CDR3 length: 15; CDR3 DNA: TGTGCCAGCAACCTGAGGACAGTAGAGAACTATGGCTACACCTTC; CDR3 protein: CASNLRTVENYGYTF
J gene: TRBJ1-1; V gene: TRBV4-1; D gene: NA; clone size: NA; CDR3 length: 14; CDR3 DNA: TGCGCCAGCAGCCAAGAAAGGCCCGAGACTGAAGCTTTCTTT; CDR3 protein: CASSQERPETEAFF
J gene: TRBJ2-7; V gene: TRBV7-9; D gene: NA; clone size: NA; CDR3 length: 13; CDR3 DNA: TGTGCCAGCAGCCCCCCCTTAAGTGACGAGCAGTACTTC; CDR3 protein: CASSPPLSDEQYF
J gene: TRBJ2-5; V gene: TRBV7-4; D gene: NA; clone size: few; CDR3 length: 17; CDR3 DNA: TGTGCCAGCAGCTATTACCTCAGGCCATGCCAACAAGAGACCCAGTACTTC; CDR3 protein: CASSYYLRPCQQETQYF
J gene: TRBJ2-7; V gene: TRBV7-2; D gene: NA; clone size: NA; CDR3 length: 13; CDR3 DNA: TGTGCCAGCAGCTTAGCGAGAGAATCCGAGCAGTACTTC; CDR3 protein: CASSLARESEQYF
J gene: TRBJ1-3; V gene: TRBV13; D gene: NA; clone size: few; CDR3 length: 16; CDR3 DNA: TGTGCCAGCAGCTTATACAGGGATAGCTCTGGAAACACCATATATTTT; CDR3 protein: CASSLYRDSSGNTIYF
J gene: TRBJ2-5; V gene: TRBV18; D gene: NA; clone size: few; CDR3 length: 15; CDR3 DNA: TGTGCCAGCTCACCATGGGGCAGGTACCAAGAGACCCAGTACTTC; CDR3 protein: CASSPWGRYQETQYF
J gene: TRBJ2-1; V gene: TRBV29-1; D gene: TRBD2; clone size: few; CDR3 length: 14; CDR3 DNA: TGCAGCGTTTTCGGGACTAGCGTCTACAATGAGCAGTTCTTC; CDR3 protein: CSVFGTSVYNEQFF
J gene: TRBJ2-3; V gene: TRBV20-1; D gene: TRBD1; clone size: NA; CDR3 length: 15; CDR3 DNA: TGCAGTGCTAGGGCGCCGGGACAGGGGGCGGATACGCAGTATTTT; CDR3 protein: CSARAPGQGADTQYF
J gene: TRBJ1-2; V gene: TRBV7-9; D gene: NA; clone size: NA; CDR3 length: 11; CDR3 DNA: TGTGCCGGTTACGGGGCGTATGGCTACACCTTC; CDR3 protein: CAGYGAYGYTF
J gene: TRBJ1-2; V gene: TRBV29-1; D gene: TRBD1; clone size: NA; CDR3 length: 13; CDR3 DNA: TGCAGCGTTGACCCTACAGGGGTGGATGGCTACACCTTC; CDR3 protein: CSVDPTGVDGYTF
J gene: TRBJ2-7; V gene: TRBV9; D gene: TRBD2; clone size: many; CDR3 length: 14; CDR3 DNA: TGTGCCAGCTCTAGCGGGGGGCTTTCGTACGAGCAGTACTTC; CDR3 protein: CASSSGGLSYEQYF
J gene: TRBJ2-5; V gene: TRBV7-6; D gene: NA; clone size: NA; CDR3 length: 15; CDR3 DNA: TGTGCCAGCAGCCCACCGAGCATAAACCAAGAGACCCAGTACTTC; CDR3 protein: CASSPPSINQETQYF
J gene: TRBJ2-1; V gene: TRBV15; D gene: NA; clone size: NA; CDR3 length: 13; CDR3 DNA: TGTGCCACCAGCAGAGATTTTTGGAATGAGCAGTTCTTC; CDR3 protein: CATSRDFWNEQFF
J gene: TRBJ2-7; V gene: TRBV13; D gene: NA; clone size: NA; CDR3 length: 14; CDR3 DNA: TGTGCCAGCAGCTTAAGTAGGGGGACCTACGAGCAGTACTTC; CDR3 protein: CASSLSRGTYEQYF
J gene: TRBJ1-2; V gene: TRBV3-1; D gene: NA; clone size: few; CDR3 length: 17; CDR3 DNA: TGTGCCAGCAGCCAAGTGGTTGGGGACCCAATTAACTATGGCTACACCTTC; CDR3 protein: CASSQVVGDPINYGYTF
J gene: TRBJ2-7; V gene: TRBV29-1; D gene: NA; clone size: few; CDR3 length: 15; CDR3 DNA: TGCAGCGTTGAAACACCGGGAGAAAACTCCTACGAGCAGTACTTC; CDR3 protein: CSVETPGENSYEQYF
J gene: TRBJ2-4; V gene: TRBV4-3; D gene: NA; clone size: many; CDR3 length: 13; CDR3 DNA: TGCGCCAGCAGCCAAGAGTTGAGAAACATTCAGTACTTC; CDR3 protein: CASSQELRNIQYF
J gene: TRBJ2-1; V gene: TRBV4-3; D gene: NA; clone size: few; CDR3 length: 12; CDR3 DNA: TGCGCCAGCAGCCAAGGGCTTGGAGAGCAGTTCTTC; CDR3 protein: CASSQGLGEQFF
J gene: TRBJ2-7; V gene: TRBV12-3/TRBV12-4; D gene: NA; clone size: many; CDR3 length: 13; CDR3 DNA: TGTGCCAGCAGCCCCGGACAACCCTACGAGCAGTACTTC; CDR3 protein: CASSPGQPYEQYF
J gene: TRBJ2-5; V gene: TRBV5-1; D gene: NA; clone size: few; CDR3 length: 16; CDR3 DNA: TGCGCCAGCAGCTTGAGAATAGAACTAGGAGAAGAGACCCAGTACTTC; CDR3 protein: CASSLRIELGEETQYF
J gene: TRBJ2-1; V gene: TRBV12-3/TRBV12-4; D gene: TRBD2; clone size: once; CDR3 length: 11; CDR3 DNA: TGTGCCAGCAGTTCGCTAGCGGGGCCGGACTTC; CDR3 protein: CASSSLAGPDF
J gene: TRBJ2-1; V gene: TRBV29-1; D gene: TRBD2; clone size: NA; CDR3 length: 15; CDR3 DNA: TGCAGCGTCCAAGGGGGACTAGCCATAAACAATGAGCAGTTCTTC; CDR3 protein: CSVQGGLAINNEQFF